This T cell receptor beta chain was captured in a study of shared clonotypes between healthy human individuals. This clone appeared a few times. Produced via immunoSEQ multiplex PCR; TCRdb's table is partial and in-frame only. The sample comprises 100,000 or so clones, more than 45% of which are singletons, and roughly 16% rests with the top ten. The CDR3 covers 17 residues. Germline V gene lookup returns CDR1 MNHNS and CDR2 SASEGT. Trimming removed 4 bases from V and 2 bases from J; junction bases left unmatched: 4. The sample taken for sequencing was PBMCs. This sequence was found in a middle-aged woman in good health. Some clones in this sample may be carry-over from other donors' samples. The genes are TRBV6-1 and TRBJ2-2; TRBD2 aligns across 13 bases. DNA of the CDR3: TGTGCCAGCAGTGGACTAGCGGGAGGAATAAACACCGGGGAGCTGTTTTTT. Its translation is CASSGLAGGINTGELFF.